This T cell receptor (beta chain) is from a study of radiotherapy plus CTLA-4 blockade in lung cancer. Study-level information: An objective response was seen in about a sixth of patients, and disease control in 25% to 40%.

Details on this clone: Its antigen is not identified.

Study-wide results and caveats: After treatment with radiotherapy plus ipilimumab, TCR clones that came from the tumor expanded in blood.

Here immunoSEQ multiplex PCR was the method, and the copy in TCRdb shows in-frame clones only, minus some. The repertoire holds approximately 28,000 clones, with roughly 79% as singletons. Here the sequenced sample was peripheral blood, taken from a patient treated with radiotherapy plus ipilimumab. The clonotype originates from a human donor with non-small cell lung cancer that progressed on radiotherapy plus ipilimumab.

CDR3 nucleotide sequence: TGTGCCAGCAGCTTAGGAGGGTTGGACACTGAAGCTTTCTTT. As protein: CASSLGGLDTEAFF. This chain links TRBV7-3 with TRBJ1-1, with no clear D. Germline-derived CDR1 and CDR2 are SGHTA and FQGTGA. The CDR3 has 14 residues. V was pared by 2 bases and J by 3 bases, with 10 bases between.